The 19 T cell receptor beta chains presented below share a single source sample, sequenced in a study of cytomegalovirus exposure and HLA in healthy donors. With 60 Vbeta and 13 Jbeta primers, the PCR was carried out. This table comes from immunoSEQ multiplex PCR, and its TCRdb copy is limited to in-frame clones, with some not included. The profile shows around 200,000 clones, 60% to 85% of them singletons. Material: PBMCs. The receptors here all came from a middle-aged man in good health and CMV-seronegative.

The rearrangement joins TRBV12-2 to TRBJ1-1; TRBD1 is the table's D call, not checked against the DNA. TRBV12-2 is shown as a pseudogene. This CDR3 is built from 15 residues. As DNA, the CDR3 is TGTGCAAGTCGCATAGAGCTCGGGACAGACTTTGAAGCTTTCTTT. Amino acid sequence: CASRIELGTDFEAFF.

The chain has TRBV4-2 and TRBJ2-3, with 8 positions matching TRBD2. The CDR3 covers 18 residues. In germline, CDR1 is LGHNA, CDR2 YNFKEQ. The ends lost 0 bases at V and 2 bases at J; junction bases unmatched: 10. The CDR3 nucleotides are TGTGCCAGCAGCCAAGAACCGATCGAGCGGGGGAACACAGATACGCAGTATTTT. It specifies CASSQEPIERGNTDTQYF.

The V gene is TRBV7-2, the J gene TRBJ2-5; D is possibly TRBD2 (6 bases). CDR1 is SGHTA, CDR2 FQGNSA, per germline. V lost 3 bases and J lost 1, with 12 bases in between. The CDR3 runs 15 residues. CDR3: CASSFFPGLQETQYF. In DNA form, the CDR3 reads TGTGCCAGCAGCTTTTTCCCGGGACTCCAAGAGACCCAGTACTTC.

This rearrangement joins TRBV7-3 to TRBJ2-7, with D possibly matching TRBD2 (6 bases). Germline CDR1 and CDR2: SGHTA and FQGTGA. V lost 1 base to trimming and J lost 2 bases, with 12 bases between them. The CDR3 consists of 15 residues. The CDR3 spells CASSLIAGSTYEQYF. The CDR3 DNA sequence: TGTGCCAGCAGCTTAATCGCGGGGAGTACCTACGAGCAGTACTTC. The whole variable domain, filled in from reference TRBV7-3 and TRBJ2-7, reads GAGVSQTPSNKVTEKGKYVELRCDPISGHTALYWYRQSLGQGPEFLIYFQGTGAADDSGLPNDRFFAVRPEGSVSTLKIQRTERGDSAVYLCASSLIAGSTYEQYFGPGTRLTVT.

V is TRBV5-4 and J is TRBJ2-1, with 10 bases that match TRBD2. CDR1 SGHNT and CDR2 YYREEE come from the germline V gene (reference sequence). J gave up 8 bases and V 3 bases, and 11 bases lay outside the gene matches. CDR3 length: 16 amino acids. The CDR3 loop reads CASSWASGRVTDEQFF. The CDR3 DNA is TGTGCCAGCAGCTGGGCTAGCGGGAGAGTTACGGATGAGCAGTTCTTC.

The CDR3 DNA reads TGTGCCAGCTCACCCAGGGGGCCCGGCAATCAGCCCCAGCATTTT. Amino acids: CASSPRGPGNQPQHF. The chain carries TRBV18 and TRBJ1-5, with 8 bases identical to TRBD1. Germline assignment: CDR1 KGHSH and CDR2 LQKENI. There are 15 residues in the CDR3. The V and J ends lost 3 bases and 2 bases, in that order; junction bases with no gene match: 3.

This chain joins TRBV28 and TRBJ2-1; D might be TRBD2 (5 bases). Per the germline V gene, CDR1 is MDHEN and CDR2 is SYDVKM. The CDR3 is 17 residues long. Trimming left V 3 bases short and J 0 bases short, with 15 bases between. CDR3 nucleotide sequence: TGTGCCAGCAGTTTTCCTGCGGGCCGAAGCTCCTACAATGAGCAGTTCTTC. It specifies CASSFPAGRSSYNEQFF.

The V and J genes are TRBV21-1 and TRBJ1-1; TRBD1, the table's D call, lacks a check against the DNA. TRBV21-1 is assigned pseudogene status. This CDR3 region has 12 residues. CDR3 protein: CASSKVGAEAFF. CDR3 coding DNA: TGTGCCAGCAGCAAAGTAGGGGCCGAAGCTTTCTTT.

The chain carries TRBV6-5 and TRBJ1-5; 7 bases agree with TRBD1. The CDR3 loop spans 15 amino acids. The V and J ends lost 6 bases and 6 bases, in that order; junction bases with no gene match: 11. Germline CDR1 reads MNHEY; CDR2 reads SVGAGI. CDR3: CASSRTGALGQPQHF. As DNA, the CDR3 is TGTGCCAGCAGCAGAACAGGGGCCCTCGGTCAGCCCCAGCATTTT.

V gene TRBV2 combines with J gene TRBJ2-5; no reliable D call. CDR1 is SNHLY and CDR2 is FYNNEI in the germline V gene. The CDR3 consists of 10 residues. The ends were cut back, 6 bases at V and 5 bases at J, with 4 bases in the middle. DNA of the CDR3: TGTGCCAGCAGCGAGGAGACCCAGTACTTC. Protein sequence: CASSEETQYF. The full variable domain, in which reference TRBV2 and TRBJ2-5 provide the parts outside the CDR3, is EPEVTQTPSHQVTQMGQEVILRCVPISNHLYFYWYRQILGQKVEFLVSFYNNEISEKSEIFDDQFSVERPDGSNFTLKIRSTKLEDSAMYFCASSEETQYFGPGTRLLVL.

The CDR3, as DNA: TGTGCCAGCAGAAATTGGACAGGGTTGAACACTGAAGCTTTCTTT. This sequence encodes CASRNWTGLNTEAFF. The chain couples TRBV13 to TRBJ1-1, with 8 bases that match TRBD1. Trimming took 6 bases from V and 0 from J; bases not matched to a gene: 6. The length of the CDR3 is 15 residues. Germline CDR1 and CDR2: PRHDT and FYEKMQ (reference sequence).

The DNA for the CDR3 is TGTGCCAGCAGACAGGGGGCCCATGCTTCTGAAGCTTTCTTT. This codes for CASRQGAHASEAFF. The chain carries TRBV27 and TRBJ1-1; 9 bases line up with TRBD1. V lost 6 bases to trimming and J lost 6 bases; unmatched junction nucleotides: 8. Germline CDR1 is MNHEY and CDR2 is SMNVEV (reference sequence). This CDR3 contains 14 residues.

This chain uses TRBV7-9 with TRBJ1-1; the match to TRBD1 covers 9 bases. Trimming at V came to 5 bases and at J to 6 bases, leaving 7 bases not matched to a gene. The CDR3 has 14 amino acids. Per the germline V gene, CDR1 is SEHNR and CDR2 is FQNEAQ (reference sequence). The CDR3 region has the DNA TGTGCCAGCAGCCCAGGGACAGGGATCCCTGAAGCTTTCTTT. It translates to CASSPGTGIPEAFF.

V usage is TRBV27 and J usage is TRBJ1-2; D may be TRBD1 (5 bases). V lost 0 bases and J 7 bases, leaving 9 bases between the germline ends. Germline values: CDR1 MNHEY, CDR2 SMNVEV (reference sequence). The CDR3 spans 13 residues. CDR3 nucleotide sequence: TGTGCCAGCAGTTTATCGGCCAGGGCTGGCTACACCTTC. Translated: CASSLSARAGYTF.

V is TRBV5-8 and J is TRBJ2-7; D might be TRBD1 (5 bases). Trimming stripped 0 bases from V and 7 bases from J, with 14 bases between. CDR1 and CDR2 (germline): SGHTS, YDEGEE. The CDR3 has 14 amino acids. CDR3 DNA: TGTGCCAGCAGCTTGGATGCAGGGATGTGGGAGCAGTACTTC. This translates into CASSLDAGMWEQYF.

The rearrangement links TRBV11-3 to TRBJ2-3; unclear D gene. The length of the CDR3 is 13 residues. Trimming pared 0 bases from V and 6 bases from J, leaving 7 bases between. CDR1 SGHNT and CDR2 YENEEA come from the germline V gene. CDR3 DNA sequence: TGTGCCAGCAGCTTAGAGGCGCGGGATACGCAGTATTTT. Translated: CASSLEARDTQYF.

CDR3 DNA: TGTGCCAGCAGCAAAGGTCGACAGGGGGACGAAAAACTGTTTTTT. Translation gives CASSKGRQGDEKLFF. The chain combines TRBV21-1 with TRBJ1-4; the D call of TRBD1 is as the table states it, not checked on the DNA. TRBV21-1 corresponds to a pseudogene. The length of the CDR3 is 15 residues.

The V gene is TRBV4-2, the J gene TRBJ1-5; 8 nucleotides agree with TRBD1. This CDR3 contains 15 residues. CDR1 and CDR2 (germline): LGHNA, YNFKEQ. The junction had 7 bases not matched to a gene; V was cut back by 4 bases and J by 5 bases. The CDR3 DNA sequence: TGTGCCAGCAGCCTCACCGGACAGGGTGATCAGCCCCAGCATTTT. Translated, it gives CASSLTGQGDQPQHF.

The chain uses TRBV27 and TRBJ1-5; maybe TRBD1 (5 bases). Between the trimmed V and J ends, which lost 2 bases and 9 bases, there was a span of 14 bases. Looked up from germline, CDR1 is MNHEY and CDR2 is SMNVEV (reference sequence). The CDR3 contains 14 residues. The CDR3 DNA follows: TGTGCCAGCAGTTTAAAGACAGCTGGGCGGCCCCAGCATTTT. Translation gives CASSLKTAGRPQHF.